This T cell receptor beta chain was sequenced during a study of T cells in Graves' hyperthyroidism and ophthalmopathy. CDR1 is SNHLY and CDR2 is FYNNEI in the germline V gene. The CDR3 runs 14 residues. Trimming pared 3 bases from V and 7 bases from J, leaving 14 bases between. What was amplified from RNA transcripts were TCR beta CDR3 regions. TCR CDR3 regions were first amplified by RT-PCR with HTBI primers. TCRdb redid the calling of the multiplex PCR reads with MiXCR, one entry per CDR3 protein. The sample has about 400,000 distinct CDR3 sequences, over 13% seen once. A few counts support this clonotype. Its antigen is unidentified. Study-wide results and limits: Ophthalmopathy was told apart from stable hyperthyroidism by a 13 V-J model.

This TCR came from a middle-aged man with Graves' ophthalmopathy. This rearrangement joins TRBV2 to TRBJ2-3; TRBD1 might be the D (6 bases). The specimen was blood. As DNA, the CDR3 is TGTGCCAGCAGTGATAGTCAGGGGTTTAATACGCAGTATTTT. Its protein product is CASSDSQGFNTQYF.